This T cell receptor (beta chain) stems from a study of cytomegalovirus exposure and HLA in healthy donors. Study-wide points: High specificity and sensitivity for cytomegalovirus status were reported for the classifier. Associated with cytomegalovirus, according to the listing, were 150 to 200 TCR beta chains. Presence/absence analyses assumed roughly uniform sequencing depth across donors.

CDR1 is SGHNT and CDR2 is YYREEE in the germline V gene (reference sequence). The ends lost 5 bases at V and 4 bases at J; junction bases unmatched: 5. This CDR3 is built from 14 residues. Notes on this clone: Antigen: not known.

Donors were ostensibly healthy at sampling, although undocumented immune exposures were probable. It was with 60 Vbeta and 13 Jbeta primers that the PCR ran. Here immunoSEQ multiplex PCR was the method, and the copy in TCRdb shows in-frame clones only, minus some. The repertoire holds roughly 140,000 clones, with about 86% as singletons. The clonotype was recovered from a middle-aged man in good health and CMV-seropositive. The chain carries TRBV5-4 and TRBJ1-2; 10 bases match TRBD1. Sequencing used PBMCs. The CDR3 loop is CASRPTGGPYGYTF. Written as DNA, the CDR3 is TGTGCCAGCAGGCCGACAGGGGGCCCCTATGGCTACACCTTC.